The present T cell receptor beta chain was sequenced within a study of Graves' ophthalmopathy and Graves' hyperthyroidism. From RNA, the CDR3 regions of TCR beta chains were amplified and sequenced. First-round RT-PCR employed HTBI primers, with a second-round multiplex PCR after it. TCRdb analysed the multiplex PCR reads with MiXCR anew, one entry per CDR3 protein. The profile shows 400,000 or so distinct CDR3 sequences, about 15% of them singletons. Notes on the study in general: This model predicted ophthalmopathy progression (sensitivity approximately 68%, specificity approximately 77%).

Trimming stripped 0 bases from V and 4 bases from J, with 16 bases between. CDR1 and CDR2 (germline): LGHDT, YNNKEL (reference sequence). CDR3 length: 16 residues. This clonotype has ten or more counts. What it binds is not known. The receptor was isolated from an adult woman with stable Graves' hyperthyroidism. The sequenced sample consisted of peripheral blood. The chain couples TRBV3-1 to TRBJ2-7, with a possible D match to TRBD2 (6 bases). CDR3 sequence: CASSQDLPAGLYEQYF. CDR3 coding DNA: TGTGCCAGCAGCCAAGATCTTCCAGCGGGCCTTTACGAGCAGTACTTC.